This TCR beta chain was sequenced during a study of blood T cell repertoires in COVID-19. Turning to the study itself: Whether acute or convalescent, the COVID-19 samples came from the United States, Italy and Spain.

Trimming removed 2 bases at V and 4 bases at J, with 9 bases between. The CDR3 totals 15 residues. The germline CDR1 and CDR2 sequences are ENHRY and SYGVKD. This table comes from immunoSEQ multiplex PCR, and its TCRdb copy is limited to in-frame clones, with some not included. The sample carries about 94,000 clones, over 70% recorded once. The sequencing sample was made of peripheral blood. This rearrangement joins TRBV10-3 to TRBJ2-6, with D possibly being TRBD1 (5 bases). This clonotype was obtained from a human donor in a cohort sampled during active COVID-19. The CDR3 DNA reads TGTGCCATCAGTGAGAGGGGTGCAGGGGCCAACGTCCTGACTTTC. Translation gives CAISERGAGANVLTF.